A single sample is the source of the 32 T cell receptor beta chains below, sequenced in a study of CD4 and CD8 cells across lung adenocarcinoma regions. A single record per CDR3 protein comes from TCRdb applying MiXCR to the PCR reads. The sample carries around 6,800 distinct CDR3 sequences, around 51% recorded once. Sample: CD8+ T cells from the center of a lung tumor. Receptors originate from a male donor with lung adenocarcinoma. The CD4 and CD8 labels of this study may be unreliable.

The chain is built from TRBV11-3 and TRBJ2-1; either TRBD1 or TRBD2 may supply D (5 bases each). V shed 3 bases and J shed 10 bases, with 10 bases lying between them. CDR3 size: 12 residues. Germline V gene sequence: CDR1 SGHNT, CDR2 YENEEA. CDR3 in amino acids: CASSFVGDEQFF. For the CDR3, the DNA is TGTGCCAGCAGCTTTGTCGGGGACGAGCAGTTCTTC.

The J gene is TRBJ2-3, the V gene TRBV10-3; D may be TRBD2 (5 bases). V was pared by 7 bases and J by 2 bases, with 13 bases between. The CDR3 sequence is 14 residues long. CDR1 is ENHRY and CDR2 is SYGVKD in the germline V gene. The chain's CDR3 is CAIKEEVATDTQYF. The CDR3 region has the DNA TGTGCCATCAAGGAGGAGGTAGCCACAGATACGCAGTATTTT.

This clonotype is medium-sized (0.01 to 0.1%). The chain carries TRBV10-2 and TRBJ2-3; possibly TRBD2 for D (6 bases). CDR1 WSHSY and CDR2 SAAADI come from the germline V gene. The ends were cut back, 0 bases at V and 4 bases at J, with 8 bases in the middle. The CDR3 runs 14 residues. The CDR3 loop is CASSESRGADTQYF. DNA of the CDR3: TGCGCCAGCAGTGAGTCGCGGGGTGCAGATACGCAGTATTTT.

V and J are TRBV28 and TRBJ2-5; D is possibly TRBD1 (6 bases). Germline CDR1 and CDR2: MDHEN and SYDVKM. This CDR3 is 14 amino acids long. The V end lost 10 bases, the J end lost 0 bases, and 15 bases lay between the germline ends. The CDR3 protein is CATDSGQNQETQYF. The CDR3 nucleotides are TGTGCCACCGATAGTGGACAGAACCAAGAGACCCAGTACTTC.

V and J are TRBV5-5 and TRBJ2-5; D is possibly TRBD1 or TRBD2 (5 bases each). Germline CDR1 reads SGHKS; CDR2 reads YYEKEE (reference sequence). V was pared by 7 bases and J by 0 bases, with 13 bases between. The CDR3 is 14 residues long. The CDR3 region is CASLGDRDQETQYF. CDR3 nucleotide sequence: TGTGCCAGCCTTGGGGACCGGGACCAAGAGACCCAGTACTTC. Together with reference TRBV5-5 and TRBJ2-5, the CDR3 gives the full variable domain: DAGVTQSPTHLIKTRGQQVTLRCSPISGHKSVSWYQQVLGQGPQFIFQYYEKEERGRGNFPDRFSARQFPNYSSELNVNALLLGDSALYLCASLGDRDQETQYFGPGTRLLVL.

This clonotype is judged hyperexpanded. V usage is TRBV6-1 and J usage is TRBJ2-3; D is unresolved. CDR1 and CDR2 (germline): MNHNS, SASEGT. The CDR3 totals 15 residues. Trimming pared 2 bases from V and 2 bases from J, leaving 11 bases between. The CDR3 region is CASSEWALLTDTQYF. CDR3 nucleotide sequence: TGTGCCAGCAGTGAATGGGCCCTCCTCACAGATACGCAGTATTTT.

The CDR3 is CASSLSGLADTGELFF. The CDR3 region has the DNA TGTGCCAGCAGTTTATCGGGACTAGCTGACACCGGGGAGCTGTTTTTT. This chain uses TRBV27 with TRBJ2-2, with 9 nucleotides matching TRBD2. V lost 0 bases, J lost 3 bases, and 2 bases stayed unmatched. The CDR3 consists of 16 residues. Germline V lookup: CDR1 MNHEY, CDR2 SMNVEV (reference sequence).

This chain joins TRBV7-2 and TRBJ2-5; D perhaps matches TRBD1 (7 bases). Trimming took 5 bases from V and 4 from J, leaving 17 bases between them. CDR3 length: 15 amino acids. Germline V gene lookup returns CDR1 SGHTA and CDR2 FQGNSA. CDR3 nucleotides: TGTGCCAGCAGCCTTTACCGACAGGGAGGAGAGACCCAGTACTTC. Its translation: CASSLYRQGGETQYF. Looking up the rest from reference TRBV7-2 and TRBJ2-5 gives the full variable domain: GAGVSQSPSNKVTEKGKDVELRCDPISGHTALYWYRQSLGQGLEFLIYFQGNSAPDKSGLPSDRFSAERTGGSVSTLTIQRTQQEDSAVYLCASSLYRQGGETQYFGPGTRLLVL.

This chain uses TRBV6-1 with TRBJ2-2, with 11 bases aligning to TRBD2. With V trimmed by 8 bases and J by 16 bases, 18 bases remained unmatched. The CDR3 is made up of 15 amino acids. Germline loops: CDR1 MNHNS, CDR2 SASEGT. The CDR3 sequence: CASFSGRANTGTQFF. In DNA form, the CDR3 reads TGTGCCAGCTTTAGCGGGAGGGCGAACACCGGTACGCAGTTTTTT.

V gene TRBV11-3 combines with J gene TRBJ2-2, with D possibly TRBD2 on 5 matching bases. Trimming pared 0 bases from V and 7 bases from J, leaving 9 bases between. Per germline, CDR1 SGHNT and CDR2 YENEEA. This CDR3 contains 14 residues. The CDR3 spells CASSLDGEGGELFF. CDR3 DNA: TGTGCCAGCAGCTTAGATGGAGAGGGCGGGGAGCTGTTTTTT.

As concerns this clonotype: A single base separates this from a much larger clone, so it may be a read error. The genes are TRBV6-1 and TRBJ1-4; no reliable D call. Trimming removed 8 bases from V and 8 bases from J, with 12 bases in between. Germline V CDR1 and CDR2: MNHNS, SASEGT. The CDR3 sequence is 12 residues long. CDR3 region: CASGRGKEKLFF. The DNA for the CDR3 is TGTGCCAGCGGGCGAGGGAAGGAAAAACTGTTTTTT.

The V and J genes are TRBV10-2 and TRBJ2-1; D is unresolved. Gene TRBJ2-7 matches the end of the DNA better, so the J call may be wrong. The CDR3 spans 11 residues. The germline gives CDR1 WSHSY, CDR2 SAAADI. CDR3 residues: CASSARGEQYF. Written as DNA, the CDR3 is TGCGCCAGCAGTGCCCGCGGTGAACAGTACTTC.

The V gene is TRBV6-4, the J gene TRBJ2-1; 11 bases map to TRBD2. J gave up 9 bases and V 6 bases, and 7 bases lay outside the gene matches. Germline V gives CDR1 MRHNA, CDR2 SNTAGT. The CDR3 is 14 residues long. CDR3: CASRTLAGAGEQFF. The CDR3 nucleotides are TGTGCCAGCAGGACACTAGCGGGAGCTGGTGAGCAGTTCTTC.

By sample fraction, this clonotype is medium-sized. The CDR3 sequence is CASSQVAGDRDEQFF. The CDR3 coding sequence is TGTGCCAGCAGTCAAGTAGCGGGAGACCGAGATGAGCAGTTCTTC. The chain carries TRBV6-1 and TRBJ2-1; TRBD2 aligns across 9 bases. Germline lookup yields CDR1 MNHNS and CDR2 SASEGT. J was trimmed by 8 bases and V by 5 bases; bases with no gene match: 10. CDR3 length: 15 residues.

The rearrangement links TRBV6-1 to TRBJ2-3; TRBD2 is a possible D gene (5 bases). From germline, CDR1 is MNHNS and CDR2 SASEGT. This CDR3 comprises 15 residues. V was clipped by 9 bases and J by 5 bases, with 21 bases between them. The DNA for the CDR3 is TGTGCCAGGGGAAAGGTTGGCCGAGCGGAAGATACGCAGTATTTT. Encoded protein: CARGKVGRAEDTQYF.

This chain links TRBV30 with TRBJ2-1; a possible D gene is TRBD1 (6 bases). With 0 bases removed from V and 4 bases from J, the gap between germline ends came to 10 bases. CDR1 and CDR2 (germline): GTSNPN, SVGIG (reference sequence). The CDR3 is made up of 14 amino acids. The CDR3 sequence is CAWSVGQGYNEQFF. In nucleotides, the CDR3 is TGTGCCTGGAGTGTCGGTCAGGGGTACAATGAGCAGTTCTTC.

The chain recombines TRBV5-1 with TRBJ2-5; the match to TRBD2 covers 11 bases. The DNA end is more similar to TRBJ2-7, so the J call may be wrong. In germline, CDR1 is SGHRS, CDR2 YFSETQ. This CDR3 spans 15 amino acids. The CDR3 nucleotides read TGCGCCAGCAGCTTGGGACTAGCGGGACTCTACGAGCAGTACTTC. This gives the protein CASSLGLAGLYEQYF.

This clonotype was observed a few times. The chain couples TRBV10-3 to TRBJ2-1, with 8 positions matching TRBD1. TRBJ2-7 matches the DNA end more closely, so the J call is doubtful. Germline V gene sequence: CDR1 ENHRY, CDR2 SYGVKD. The CDR3 runs to 12 residues. The CDR3 is CAISETGDEQYF. The DNA for the CDR3 is TGTGCCATCAGCGAGACAGGGGACGAGCAGTACTTC.

In its sample, this clonotype was seen once. This CDR3 reads CAISENAGGSYNEQFF. The CDR3 nucleotides are TGTGCCATCAGTGAGAACGCAGGGGGCAGCTACAATGAGCAGTTCTTC. V gene TRBV10-3 combines with J gene TRBJ2-1; 8 bases line up with TRBD1. J gave up 3 bases and V 2 bases, and 6 bases lay outside the gene matches. Germline CDR1 is ENHRY and CDR2 is SYGVKD. The CDR3 covers 16 residues.

The chain links TRBV6-1 to TRBJ1-2, with D maybe TRBD1 (6 bases). CDR3 length equals 15 residues. V was pared by 3 bases and J by 3 bases, with 14 bases between. Germline loops: CDR1 MNHNS, CDR2 SASEGT. The CDR3 reads CASSDGGRQYYGYTF. The CDR3 DNA follows: TGTGCCAGCAGTGACGGGGGCAGGCAGTACTATGGCTACACCTTC.

V usage is TRBV6-5 and J usage is TRBJ2-3, with D perhaps matching TRBD2 (5 bases). Germline values: CDR1 MNHEY, CDR2 SVGAGI. The V gene lost 0 bases and the J gene lost 5 bases, with 12 bases spanning the gap. There are 15 residues in the CDR3. Here the CDR3 DNA reads TGTGCCAGCAGTTACTCGAATAGAGGGCAAGATACGCAGTATTTT. It yields the protein CASSYSNRGQDTQYF.

This clonotype is medium-sized in the sample. DNA of the CDR3: TGTGCCAGCAGCTCGACTAGCGGGAGCTCAGATACGCAGTATTTT. Translating gives CASSSTSGSSDTQYF. The V and J genes are TRBV6-1 and TRBJ2-3; 12 nucleotides align to TRBD2. V shed 6 bases and J 4 bases; nucleotides not matched to a gene: 5. This CDR3 is built from 15 residues. Germline loops: CDR1 MNHNS, CDR2 SASEGT.

The genes are TRBV6-5 and TRBJ2-6, with D perhaps TRBD1 or TRBD2 (5 bases each). Germline assignment: CDR1 MNHEY and CDR2 SVGAGI. The CDR3 extends over 17 amino acids. Trimming shortened V by 0 bases and J by 0 bases, and 9 bases separated the two germline ends. CDR3 residues: CASSYSGTSSGANVLTF. CDR3 coding DNA: TGTGCCAGCAGTTACTCGGGGACGTCCTCTGGGGCCAACGTCCTGACTTTC.

V usage is TRBV7-2 and J usage is TRBJ2-3, with 7 bases lining up with TRBD1. CDR3 length equals 16 residues. Germline trimming cut 5 bases from V and 0 bases from J; bases unmatched to any gene: 8. Germline V gene lookup returns CDR1 SGHTA and CDR2 FQGNSA. CDR3 in amino acids: CASSARQGGSTDTQYF. The DNA for the CDR3 is TGTGCCAGCAGCGCCCGACAGGGCGGAAGCACAGATACGCAGTATTTT.

By frequency in the sample, this clonotype is medium-sized. The V call is TRBV25-1, the J call TRBJ2-1, with TRBD2 matching 8 bases. V lost 4 bases, J lost 4 bases, and 3 bases stayed unmatched. The germline CDR1 and CDR2 sequences are MGHDK and SYGVNS. The CDR3 consists of 14 residues. CDR3 DNA sequence: TGTGCCAGCAGTGTCAGCGGGAGATACAATGAGCAGTTCTTC. Protein sequence: CASSVSGRYNEQFF.

V and J are TRBV6-8 and TRBJ2-1; 8 bases match TRBD2. Germline CDR1 is MNHGY and CDR2 is SAAAGT. J gave up 12 bases and V 2 bases, and 18 bases lay outside the gene matches. The length of the CDR3 is 17 residues. The CDR3 nucleotides read TGTGCCAGCAGTTACCCACTAGCGGAACGGGGTGCAGATACGCAGTTCTTC. The encoded protein is CASSYPLAERGADTQFF.

This clonotype was recorded a few times. This chain connects TRBV11-2 to TRBJ2-7, with 13 bases that match TRBD2. This CDR3 contains 16 residues. Germline values: CDR1 SGHAT, CDR2 FQNNGV. The V and J ends lost 2 bases and 3 bases, in that order; junction bases with no gene match: 4. The CDR3 region is CASSLRTSGSSYEQYF. CDR3 coding DNA: TGTGCCAGCAGCTTAAGGACTAGCGGGAGTAGCTACGAGCAGTACTTC.

Concerning this clonotype itself: The junction departs from the called germline gene at one end, perhaps through a read error. This sequence joins TRBV27 and TRBJ2-4, with TRBD1 as a possible D gene (6 bases). CDR3 length: 15 amino acids. Germline loops: CDR1 MNHEY, CDR2 SMNVEV (reference sequence). This chain's CDR3 is CASGPEPWDKDMQYF. The CDR3 DNA reads as TGTGCCAGCGGCCCCGAGCCGTGGGACAAAGACATGCAGTACTTC.

V and J are TRBV7-6 and TRBJ2-7; D is ambiguous. Per germline, CDR1 SGHVS and CDR2 FNYEAQ. V lost 5 bases and J lost 2, with 13 bases in between. This CDR3 spans 14 amino acids. CDR3 sequence reads: CASSPEGLAYEQYF. The DNA of the CDR3 is TGTGCCAGCAGCCCCGAAGGCCTAGCCTACGAGCAGTACTTC.

The chain carries TRBV6-1 and TRBJ2-2; 9 nucleotides agree with TRBD2. Germline V gene lookup returns CDR1 MNHNS and CDR2 SASEGT. V lost 6 bases and J lost 6; bases outside the gene matches: 8. This CDR3 has 15 amino acids. The CDR3 sequence is CASRRSSGTPGELFF. CDR3 in DNA: TGTGCCAGCAGAAGGTCTAGCGGGACCCCCGGGGAGCTGTTTTTT.

On this clonotype itself: At one end the junction does not follow the germline gene, possibly because of a read error. This chain joins TRBV6-8 and TRBJ2-3; weak D call: TRBD2 (6 bases). The CDR3 consists of 17 residues. The germline gives CDR1 MNHGY, CDR2 SAAAGT. CDR3 nucleotides: TGTGCCAGCAGTGCGCGGCTCGCGGGACGTGGCGAAGATACCCAGTACTTT. This codes for CASSARLAGRGEDTQYF.

This clonotype was found a few times. The chain carries TRBV6-1 and TRBJ2-6, with 8 bases aligning to TRBD1. CDR1 and CDR2 (germline): MNHNS, SASEGT. The CDR3 spans 16 residues. V gave up 6 bases and J gave up 1 base; unmatched junction bases: 5. The CDR3 is CASRPWTGSGANVLTF. DNA of the CDR3: TGTGCCAGCAGGCCCTGGACAGGGTCTGGGGCCAACGTCCTGACTTTC.